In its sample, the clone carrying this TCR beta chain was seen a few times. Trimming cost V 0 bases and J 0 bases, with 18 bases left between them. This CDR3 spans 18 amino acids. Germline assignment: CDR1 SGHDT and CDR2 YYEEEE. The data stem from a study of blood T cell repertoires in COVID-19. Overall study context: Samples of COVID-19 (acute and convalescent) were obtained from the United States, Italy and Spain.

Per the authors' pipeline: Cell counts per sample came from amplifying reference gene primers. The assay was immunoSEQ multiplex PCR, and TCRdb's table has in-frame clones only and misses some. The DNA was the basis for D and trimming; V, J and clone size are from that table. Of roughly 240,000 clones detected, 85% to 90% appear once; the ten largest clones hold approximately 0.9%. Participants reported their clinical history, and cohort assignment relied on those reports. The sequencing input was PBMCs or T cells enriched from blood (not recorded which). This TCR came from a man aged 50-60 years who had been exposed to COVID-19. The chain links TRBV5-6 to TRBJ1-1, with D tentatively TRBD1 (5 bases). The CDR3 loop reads CASSLGPPQGTMNTEAFF. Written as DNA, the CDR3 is TGTGCCAGCAGCTTGGGCCCCCCCCAGGGAACCATGAACACTGAAGCTTTCTTT.